This T cell receptor (beta chain) was obtained from a study of PD-L1 blockade in urothelial cancer. The study, taken as a whole, reports: When pretreatment blood TCR clonality was below the median, it predicted better survival.

Here immunoSEQ multiplex PCR was the method, and the copy in TCRdb shows in-frame clones only, minus some. This table has about 45,000 clones, 88% appearing once. Disease in patients was locally advanced or metastatic urothelial carcinoma. Germline-derived CDR1 and CDR2 are SQVTM and ANQGSEA. V was trimmed by 3 bases and J by 8 bases, leaving 10 bases between them. The CDR3 has 11 amino acids. Concerning this clone itself: As yet, its antigen is unknown.

The source of this sequence is a woman aged 55-70 years with urothelial cancer. This rearrangement joins TRBV29-1 to TRBJ1-1; no firm D call. The sample consisted of PBMCs, taken around atezolizumab (anti-PD-L1) treatment. The CDR3 DNA is TGCAGCGTTGAGGGCCCGGAAGAAGCTTTCTTT. Encoded protein: CSVEGPEEAFF.